The 29 T cell receptor beta chains presented below share a single source sample, sequenced in a study of shared clonotypes between healthy human individuals. Profiling relied on immunoSEQ multiplex PCR, and the TCRdb table lists in-frame clones only, not all of them. The sample consists of a few million clones, approximately 93% of them appearing once. Specimen: naive CD4+ T cells from PBMCs. This sample's subset: CD45RA+ positively selected. These receptors came from a man younger than 35 in good health. Some clones in this sample may be carry-over from other donors' samples.

The V and J genes are TRBV5-6 and TRBJ2-7; 11 positions match TRBD2. The CDR3 length is 16 residues. V was clipped by 1 base and J by 1 base; unmatched bases: 4. CDR1 is SGHDT and CDR2 is YYEEEE in the germline V gene. CDR3 region: CASSLYGTSGSYEQYF. CDR3 nucleotides: TGTGCCAGCAGCTTGTATGGGACTAGCGGATCCTACGAGCAGTACTTC.

Comments on this clone: Other DNA sequences within the sample encode an identical CDR3. V is TRBV19 and J is TRBJ2-1; D gene unclear. V lost 3 bases and J 0 bases, leaving 9 bases between the germline ends. The CDR3 totals 15 residues. The germline V gene encodes CDR1 LNHDA and CDR2 SQIVND (reference sequence). CDR3 sequence reads: CASSIWRSSYNEQFF. The CDR3 region has the DNA TGTGCCAGTAGTATTTGGCGGAGCTCCTACAATGAGCAGTTCTTC.

This clone was recorded only once. V usage is TRBV4-3 and J usage is TRBJ1-1, with D perhaps TRBD1 (6 bases). Germline V gene sequence: CDR1 LGHNA, CDR2 YSLEER. V was clipped by 4 bases and J by 0 bases, with 18 bases between them. The CDR3 loop spans 17 amino acids. CDR3 bases: TGCGCCAGCAGCCCCGGTTGGGGGGGCCCGTTGAACACTGAAGCTTTCTTT. Its translation: CASSPGWGGPLNTEAFF.

The chain employs TRBV18 and TRBJ1-5, with TRBD1 matching 8 bases. The V gene end was trimmed by 0 bases and the J gene end by 3 bases; junction bases not matched to a gene: 10. This CDR3 region has 18 residues. Germline values: CDR1 KGHSH, CDR2 LQKENI. The CDR3 DNA reads as TGTGCCAGCTCACCACCGGGACAGGATTTCTACCTCAATCAGCCCCAGCATTTT. Translation gives CASSPPGQDFYLNQPQHF.

The CDR3 DNA sequence: TGTGCCAGCTCACCGAGGGGCCCCGAGATGAACACTGAAGCTTTCTTT. Its protein is CASSPRGPEMNTEAFF. The chain joins TRBV18 to TRBJ1-1, with D tentatively TRBD1 (5 bases). The CDR3 is 16 amino acids. Per germline, CDR1 KGHSH and CDR2 LQKENI. Trimming took off 3 bases at V and 0 bases at J, with 14 bases between the two ends.

On this clone: This CDR3 is also generated by other DNA sequences in the sample. The CDR3 DNA sequence: TGTGCCAGCAGCTTCGGGACAGTCTACGAGCAGTACTTC. Translated, it gives CASSFGTVYEQYF. The chain is built from TRBV7-9 and TRBJ2-7; 7 bases are a match to TRBD1. Germline values: CDR1 SEHNR, CDR2 FQNEAQ (reference sequence). The J segment lost 3 bases and the V segment lost 3 bases, leaving 2 bases of the junction unmatched. The CDR3 contains 13 residues.

The chain has TRBV6-5 and TRBJ1-5; D remains ambiguous. Trimming shortened V by 0 bases and J by 3 bases, and 6 bases separated the two germline ends. CDR1 is MNHEY, CDR2 SVGAGI, per germline. The CDR3 contains 14 residues. CDR3 DNA: TGTGCCAGCAGTTACTCGCGGTTCAATCAGCCCCAGCATTTT. Its translation: CASSYSRFNQPQHF.

This clone was recorded once. The DNA of the CDR3 is TGTGCCAGCTCACCTCTCGGGAAGGGTGAAAAACTGTTTTTT. This sequence encodes CASSPLGKGEKLFF. The chain links TRBV18 to TRBJ1-4; D gene unclear. The length of the CDR3 is 14 residues. Looked up from germline, CDR1 is KGHSH and CDR2 is LQKENI. With 3 bases removed from V and 7 bases from J, the gap between germline ends came to 12 bases.

The rearrangement uses TRBV9 and TRBJ2-1; 8 bases are a match to TRBD1. This CDR3 has 16 amino acids. J gave up 5 bases and V 4 bases, and 11 bases lay outside the gene matches. Germline V gene sequence: CDR1 SGDLS, CDR2 YYNGEE. Here the CDR3 reads CASSHLGQAGDNEQFF. Written as DNA, the CDR3 is TGTGCCAGCAGCCACTTGGGACAGGCGGGCGACAATGAGCAGTTCTTC.

The V call is TRBV5-4, the J call TRBJ1-1, with 7 bases that match TRBD1. CDR1 and CDR2 (germline): SGHNT, YYREEE (reference sequence). With 0 bases clipped from V and 4 bases from J, the junction kept 6 bases outside the gene matches. The CDR3 loop spans 15 amino acids. The CDR3 region is CASSLGSGGGTEAFF. The CDR3, as DNA: TGTGCCAGCAGCTTGGGTTCAGGGGGAGGCACTGAAGCTTTCTTT.

The chain is built from TRBV5-1 and TRBJ2-3, with D tentatively TRBD1 or TRBD2 (5 bases each). Germline V lookup: CDR1 SGHRS, CDR2 YFSETQ. The CDR3 runs to 15 residues. With 0 bases removed from V and 5 bases from J, the gap between germline ends came to 13 bases. The CDR3 DNA reads as TGCGCCAGCAGCTTGGTTTTCGTTGGGGGAGATACGCAGTATTTT. This codes for CASSLVFVGGDTQYF.

The chain carries TRBV30 and TRBJ2-7; TRBD1 matches at 8 bases. Unmatched junction bases numbered 8, after V lost 2 bases and J lost 5 bases. CDR3 length: 14 residues. Germline loops: CDR1 GTSNPN, CDR2 SVGIG (reference sequence). The CDR3 bases are TGTGCCTGGAGTCCCGGACAGGGAACTCACGAGCAGTACTTC. It codes for CAWSPGQGTHEQYF. Drawing the rest from reference TRBV30 and TRBJ2-7, the complete variable domain is SQTIHQWPATLVQPVGSPLSLECTVEGTSNPNLYWYRQAAGRGLQLLFYSVGIGQISSEVPQNLSASRPQDRQFILSSKKLLLSDSGFYLCAWSPGQGTHEQYFGPGTRLTVT.

The genes are TRBV15 and TRBJ1-4; 7 nucleotides align to TRBD1. The CDR3 runs 15 residues. Per the germline V gene, CDR1 is LNHNV and CDR2 is YYDKDF (reference sequence). The J segment lost 10 bases and the V segment lost 6 bases, leaving 14 bases of the junction unmatched. As DNA, the CDR3 is TGTGCCACCAGGGGGACAGTGCAATTGAAGGGAAAACTGTTTTTT. Protein sequence: CATRGTVQLKGKLFF.

The V call is TRBV7-6, the J call TRBJ1-1; D possibly corresponds to TRBD1 (5 bases). The V end lost 5 bases, the J end lost 5 bases, and 18 bases lay between the germline ends. In germline, CDR1 is SGHVS, CDR2 FNYEAQ. The CDR3 has 15 residues. The CDR3 is CASSPAPGFGTEAFF. CDR3 in DNA: TGTGCCAGCAGCCCCGCGCCAGGGTTTGGGACTGAAGCTTTCTTT.

The V call is TRBV10-1, the J call TRBJ2-4; TRBD2 matches at 11 bases. V gave up 2 bases and J gave up 0 bases; unmatched junction bases: 12. Germline values: CDR1 WNHNN, CDR2 SYGVQD (reference sequence). The CDR3 consists of 20 residues. In DNA form, the CDR3 reads TGCGCCAGCAGTGAGGATTCGTTAGCTAGCGGGAGGCTAGCCAAAAACATTCAGTACTTC. This encodes CASSEDSLASGRLAKNIQYF.

V is TRBV18 and J is TRBJ2-5; the D gene is possibly TRBD1 (5 bases). CDR1 and CDR2 (germline): KGHSH, LQKENI. The CDR3 totals 13 residues. With 4 bases removed from V and 2 bases from J, the gap between germline ends came to 8 bases. The CDR3 loop reads CASSQGNQETQYF. CDR3 DNA: TGTGCCAGCTCACAGGGGAATCAAGAGACCCAGTACTTC.

This chain connects TRBV11-2 to TRBJ1-4, with D possibly TRBD1 on 6 matching bases. This CDR3 contains 17 residues. Germline V gene data show CDR1 as SGHAT and CDR2 as FQNNGV. The V and J ends lost 2 bases and 7 bases respectively, with 20 bases between them. This CDR3 is CASSLLGGLDLGEKLFF. As DNA, the CDR3 is TGTGCCAGCAGCTTATTAGGGGGGCTGGACTTAGGTGAAAAACTGTTTTTT.

V and J are TRBV6-1 and TRBJ1-2; D is perhaps TRBD1 (6 bases). Germline V lookup: CDR1 MNHNS, CDR2 SASEGT. The CDR3 spans 15 residues. V was pared by 0 bases and J by 4 bases, with 12 bases between. CDR3 sequence reads: CASSEALGQTYGYTF. The CDR3 DNA is TGTGCCAGCAGTGAAGCGCTAGGACAGACCTATGGCTACACCTTC.

This clone showed up just once. The V gene is TRBV27, the J gene TRBJ2-5, with a possible D match to TRBD2 (6 bases). The length of the CDR3 is 14 residues. V shed 4 bases and J shed 4 bases, with 13 bases lying between them. Germline V lookup: CDR1 MNHEY, CDR2 SMNVEV (reference sequence). The CDR3 nucleotides are TGTGCCAGCAGTTCTAGGGACTGGCTAGAGACCCAGTACTTC. Translating it yields CASSSRDWLETQYF.

The chain is built from TRBV6-1 and TRBJ2-7, with a tentative D call TRBD2 (5 bases). From germline, CDR1 is MNHNS and CDR2 SASEGT. V shed 8 bases and J shed 4 bases, with 12 bases lying between them. The CDR3 is made up of 12 amino acids. This chain's CDR3 is CASEGRKYEQYF. The CDR3 DNA is TGTGCCAGCGAGGGAAGGAAGTACGAGCAGTACTTC.

This clone appeared a single time. This rearrangement joins TRBV28 to TRBJ2-7; D is unclear. Germline loops: CDR1 MDHEN, CDR2 SYDVKM. The V end lost 7 bases, the J end lost 1 base, and 17 bases lay between the germline ends. This CDR3 has 15 residues. The CDR3 protein is CASNSGWGSSYEQYF. The CDR3 DNA reads as TGTGCCAGCAATTCCGGCTGGGGATCGTCCTACGAGCAGTACTTC.

The V and J genes are TRBV6-5 and TRBJ2-7, with 12 positions matching TRBD2. Losses at the gene ends were 6 bases for V and 4 bases for J; bases not matched to a gene: 4. The CDR3 is 14 residues long. Germline CDR1 reads MNHEY; CDR2 reads SVGAGI. Here the CDR3 reads CASRVGTSGYEQYF. The CDR3 bases are TGTGCCAGCAGGGTCGGGACTAGCGGGTACGAGCAGTACTTC.

CDR3 amino acids: CASRYRGLANYEQYF. The CDR3 DNA sequence: TGTGCCAGCAGATACCGAGGGTTGGCAAATTACGAGCAGTACTTC. The gene calls are TRBV6-6 and TRBJ2-7; a weak D match, TRBD2 (5 bases). The CDR3 covers 15 residues. Trimming shortened V by 6 bases and J by 4 bases, and 19 bases separated the two germline ends. The germline V gene has CDR1 MNHNY and CDR2 SVGAGI (reference sequence).

This chain links TRBV5-1 with TRBJ2-5, with D perhaps matching TRBD2 (8 bases). The CDR3 runs to 14 residues. Trimming left V 10 bases short and J 2 bases short, with 18 bases between. CDR1 and CDR2 from the germline V gene are SGHRS and YFSETQ. In DNA, the CDR3 is TGCGCCTCGGCGGGGGGACAGCCGCAAGAGACCCAGTACTTC. Translating it yields CASAGGQPQETQYF.

The rearrangement joins TRBV7-2 to TRBJ1-3; D perhaps matches TRBD1 (6 bases). CDR1 and CDR2 (germline): SGHTA, FQGNSA. The CDR3 covers 17 residues. Trimming stripped 3 bases from V and 1 base from J, with 16 bases between. Here the CDR3 reads CASSFNGGKGSGNTIYF. In nucleotides, the CDR3 is TGTGCCAGCAGCTTCAACGGGGGCAAGGGGTCTGGAAACACCATATATTTT.

As to this clone: Other nucleotide sequences in the sample specify the same CDR3. The chain links TRBV18 to TRBJ1-1; D may be TRBD1 (6 bases). Germline lookup yields CDR1 KGHSH and CDR2 LQKENI. Trimming cost V 3 bases and J 0 bases, with 11 bases left between them. The CDR3 is 15 residues long. In nucleotides, the CDR3 is TGTGCCAGCTCACCTGGACAGCTCATGAACACTGAAGCTTTCTTT. Translating it yields CASSPGQLMNTEAFF.

This chain links TRBV30 with TRBJ2-7; D tentatively fits TRBD1 or TRBD2 (5 bases each). Germline values: CDR1 GTSNPN, CDR2 SVGIG (reference sequence). The CDR3 covers 15 residues. The ends were cut back, 0 bases at V and 0 bases at J, with 12 bases in the middle. CDR3 bases: TGTGCCTGGAGTGTAATGAGGGGCGTCTCCTACGAGCAGTACTTC. Its protein product is CAWSVMRGVSYEQYF.

The V call is TRBV10-3, the J call TRBJ2-5; 9 bases line up with TRBD1. The J call may be wrong; the DNA end is better matched by TRBJ2-7. The length of the CDR3 is 16 residues. Germline-derived CDR1 and CDR2 are ENHRY and SYGVKD. In nucleotides, the CDR3 is TGTGCCATCAGGGGAACAGGGGGCGACGTACCCTACGAGCAGTACTTC. Translated: CAIRGTGGDVPYEQYF.

The rearrangement links TRBV20-1 to TRBJ1-1; D call uncertain. Per the germline V gene, CDR1 is DFQATT and CDR2 is SNEGSKA (reference sequence). The CDR3 is 11 amino acids. Trimming cost V 7 bases and J 1 base, with 7 bases left between them. The CDR3 sequence is CSVLPNTEAFF. The CDR3 DNA reads TGCAGTGTACTGCCGAACACTGAAGCTTTCTTT.